A selection of T cell receptor beta chains follows, all from one sample in a study of graft-versus-host responses after intestinal transplantation. The repertoire was sequenced with immunoSEQ multiplex PCR; TCRdb's copy has only in-frame clones and lacks some. The repertoire holds fewer than 10,000 clones, 55% to 75% seen once, with around 9.5% in the top ten. The specimen comprised ileum tissue, sampled less than 470 days after transplant. These receptors were obtained from a human patient who received an intestinal transplant, so some T cells may come from the graft donor. CDR3s include the opening cysteine and the closing phenylalanine or tryptophan. A D gene is named only where the DNA matches it firmly.

CDR3: CASSLVFGGESSGNTIYF; V: TRBV7-2; J: TRBJ1-3; D: .
CDR3: CASSSHPQANSPLHF; V: TRBV4-1; J: TRBJ1-6; D: .
CDR3: CASSLAGVSYEQYF; V: TRBV7-9; J: TRBJ2-7; D: .
CDR3: CASSEWDSGSPLHF; V: TRBV6-1; J: TRBJ1-6; D: .
CDR3: CASSLVNGWDTEAFF; V: TRBV5-6; J: TRBJ1-1; D: .
CDR3: CASSQGHRSSEHF; V: TRBV14; J: TRBJ1-5; D: .
CDR3: CASSEAQGSGTEAFF; V: TRBV4-2; J: TRBJ1-1; D: .
CDR3: CASSLGGGIRRTDTQYF; V: TRBV5-6; J: TRBJ2-3; D: .
CDR3: CATSRDWAGVGNEQFF; V: TRBV15; J: TRBJ2-1; D: .
CDR3: CATTPGPSTNTGELFF; V: TRBV19; J: TRBJ2-2; D: .
CDR3: CASRIRDSYNEQFF; V: TRBV10-2; J: TRBJ2-1; D: TRBD1
CDR3: CASSMTVAGVPSGANVLTF; V: TRBV19; J: TRBJ2-6; D: TRBD2
CDR3: CASSQVRGNTGELFF; V: TRBV4-1; J: TRBJ2-2; D: .
CDR3: CASSVGANGAVETQYF; V: TRBV9; J: TRBJ2-5; D: .
CDR3: CAIRAGEGATNEKLFF; V: TRBV10-3; J: TRBJ1-4; D: .
CDR3: CASTSSYNEQFF; V: TRBV19; J: TRBJ2-1; D: .
CDR3: CASSLNHWGGPSTDTQYF; V: TRBV27; J: TRBJ2-3; D: .
CDR3: CASRGESYNEQFF; V: TRBV2; J: TRBJ2-1; D: .
CDR3: CASSDSPGQGADEQYF; V: TRBV6-1; J: TRBJ2-7; D: TRBD1
CDR3: CASSIWDRGFPRPLMVNEQFF; V: TRBV19; J: TRBJ2-1; D: TRBD1
CDR3: CATSRDQRSGAGGTEAFF; V: TRBV15; J: TRBJ1-1; D: .
CDR3: CASSPGLAGGPDTQYF; V: TRBV7-2; J: TRBJ2-3; D: TRBD2
CDR3: CASRRHSTDTQYF; V: TRBV11-3; J: TRBJ2-3; D: .
CDR3: CASSLGTTSYEQYF; V: TRBV5-1; J: TRBJ2-7; D: TRBD2
CDR3: CASSWHQGDGNQPQHF; V: TRBV7-6; J: TRBJ1-5; D: .
CDR3: CASYTGGSYNSPLHF; V: TRBV28; J: TRBJ1-6; D: TRBD1
CDR3: CASSPWDLLNEQFF; V: TRBV18; J: TRBJ2-1; D: .
CDR3: CASSPNGGQNTEAFF; V: TRBV27; J: TRBJ1-1; D: .
CDR3: CASSVGTGGATGELFF; V: TRBV9; J: TRBJ2-2; D: TRBD1
CDR3: CASSRTGTVQETQYF; V: TRBV7-2; J: TRBJ2-5; D: .
CDR3: CASSQSRLAGGPTDTQYF; V: TRBV11-3; J: TRBJ2-3; D: TRBD2
CDR3: CAIRSGTGELFF; V: TRBV28; J: TRBJ2-2; D: .
CDR3: CASSFWGRGQPQHF; V: TRBV5-8; J: TRBJ1-5; D: .
CDR3: CASSPRDRNTGELFF; V: TRBV18; J: TRBJ2-2; D: TRBD1
CDR3: CASAASYNSPLHF; V: TRBV7-6; J: TRBJ1-6; D: .
CDR3: CASSLAGDRKVTDTQYF; V: TRBV7-9; J: TRBJ2-3; D: TRBD1
CDR3: CASSIHGTNTGELFF; V: TRBV19; J: TRBJ2-2; D: .
CDR3: CASSKLPGQGLRVEKLFF; V: TRBV28; J: TRBJ1-4; D: TRBD1
CDR3: CASSRQGNEQFF; V: TRBV7-6; J: TRBJ2-1; D: TRBD1
CDR3: CASSIVGAVGTDTQYF; V: TRBV19; J: TRBJ2-3; D: .
CDR3: CASSYTGDSGNTIYF; V: TRBV9; J: TRBJ1-3; D: TRBD1
CDR3: CASSGQGRSTDTQYF; V: TRBV27; J: TRBJ2-3; D: TRBD1
CDR3: CASSRPGTEETQYF; V: TRBV4-2; J: TRBJ2-5; D: TRBD1
CDR3: CASSELAVYNEQFF; V: TRBV19; J: TRBJ2-1; D: TRBD2
CDR3: CATSRERVGQDLGERNTEAFF; V: TRBV15; J: TRBJ1-1; D: .